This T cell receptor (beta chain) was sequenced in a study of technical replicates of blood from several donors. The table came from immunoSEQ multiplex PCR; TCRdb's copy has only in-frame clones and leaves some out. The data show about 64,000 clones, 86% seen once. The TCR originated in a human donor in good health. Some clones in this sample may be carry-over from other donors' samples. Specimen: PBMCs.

This CDR3 is CASSSYYEQYF. For the CDR3, the DNA is TGTGCCAGCAGTTCCTACTACGAGCAGTACTTC. This chain uses TRBV25-1 with TRBJ2-7; D is unclear. Germline V gene lookup returns CDR1 MGHDK and CDR2 SYGVNS. V was trimmed by 5 bases and J by 3 bases, leaving 5 bases between them. The CDR3 runs 11 residues.